This is a list of T cell receptor beta chains from one sample in a study of regulatory T cells in long-lasting Graves disease. TCRdb re-called the multiplex PCR reads through MiXCR, storing one row per CDR3 protein. The data show around 400,000 distinct CDR3 sequences, less than 25% seen once. The sequenced sample was peripheral blood mononuclear cells (PBMCs), obtained when the disease was refractory, from a patient treated with antithyroid drugs. The receptors stem from a female donor with Graves disease. Each CDR3 is given with its conserved first and last residue. The D gene is left open where the match is weak.

TRBJ1-1,TRBV12-3/TRBV12-4,TRBD1,CASSFGTGLATEAFF
TRBJ1-6,TRBV28,NA,CASSRFAQGNSPLHF
TRBJ2-7,TRBV10-3,TRBD2,CAIDSGSSYEQYF
TRBJ2-7,TRBV5-1,TRBD2,CASSLGLATRNEQYF
TRBJ2-2,TRBV11-2,TRBD1,CASSSLQGAEAGELFF
TRBJ1-5,TRBV6-1,NA,CASRPRGQPQHF
TRBJ2-7,TRBV7-9,NA,CATRRRDPSYEQYF
TRBJ2-2,TRBV7-9,TRBD1,CASSAPTGESGELFF
TRBJ1-2,TRBV19,TRBD1,CASSGGTGRYGYTF
TRBJ1-5,TRBV30,NA,CAWSGQGVQPQHF
TRBJ1-5,TRBV18,NA,CASSPEQVGPNQPQHF
TRBJ2-5,TRBV9,TRBD1,CASSYRTGYQETQYF
TRBJ2-4,TRBV7-9,NA,CASNLDGSLQYF
TRBJ2-7,TRBV7-6,NA,CASSPKGDGPYEQYF
TRBJ1-1,TRBV7-9,NA,CASSQEFGRNAEAFF
TRBJ1-1,TRBV14,NA,CASSQPGRGTEAFF
TRBJ2-2,TRBV20-1,NA,CSATTANTGELFF
TRBJ2-7,TRBV13,NA,CASSLAAGLTYEQYF
TRBJ1-2,TRBV6-9,NA,CASSYVTTKTNYGYTF
TRBJ1-1,TRBV14,NA,CASSQVQAIGEAFF
TRBJ1-5,TRBV28,TRBD1,CASSGARGHDQPQHF
TRBJ1-6,TRBV3-2,NA,CASSQLDSLNSPLHF
TRBJ2-7,TRBV7-2,NA,CASSLEMVGLAYEQYF
TRBJ1-1,TRBV2,TRBD1,CASRMRTGGENTEAFF
TRBJ2-7,TRBV2,NA,CASSGQGLYEQYF
TRBJ1-1,TRBV19,NA,CASRIGLALGTEAFF
TRBJ2-7,TRBV20-1,TRBD2,CSARRFGLAGFDEQYF
TRBJ1-1,TRBV20-1,NA,CSASPNQNTEAFF
TRBJ1-2,TRBV11-2,NA,CASSLVGRGYGYTF
TRBJ1-5,TRBV7-2,NA,CASSLTAVSRNQPQHF
TRBJ1-5,TRBV28,NA,CASSSLWLGQPQHF
TRBJ1-2,TRBV27,TRBD1,CASSLGQGAPNGYTF
TRBJ1-5,TRBV6-2/TRBV6-3,NA,CASSDETTWSNQPQHF
TRBJ2-7,TRBV19,NA,CASSTQGQNYEQYF
TRBJ2-1,TRBV6-1,TRBD2,CATSSGRGYNEQFF
TRBJ1-1,TRBV9,NA,CASSVGTEGNTEAFF
TRBJ1-3,TRBV29-1,NA,CSVEDRRTPGMRNTIYF
TRBJ1-6,TRBV19,NA,CASSGMFLNSPLHF
TRBJ1-1,TRBV5-1,NA,CASSLEGRWNTEAFF
TRBJ1-5,TRBV9,NA,CASSVDEGQPQHF
TRBJ1-5,TRBV24-1,TRBD1,CATSAGGPGQPQHF
TRBJ1-5,TRBV27,NA,CASSWNSNQPQHF
TRBJ1-2,TRBV29-1,NA,CSVAGRTQGYTF